This is a list of T cell receptor beta chains from one sample in a study of blood T cell repertoires in COVID-19. The table came from immunoSEQ multiplex PCR; TCRdb's copy has only in-frame clones and leaves some out. This sample has about 110,000 clones, with about 80% found just once. The sample was peripheral blood. The receptors here all came from a woman in her seventies with acute or convalescent COVID-19. The CDR3 runs from the conserved cysteine through the conserved F or W.

V gene	J gene	CDR3 length	CDR3 protein
TRBV28	TRBJ1-3	14	CASTPSQSGNTIYF
TRBV7-2	TRBJ1-2	17	CASSLDIRTGGLYGYTF
TRBV4-2	TRBJ1-2	15	CASSQGETGLFGYTF
TRBV13	TRBJ2-1	13	CASSPRQYNEQFF
TRBV7-9	TRBJ1-2	16	CASSLGGAGKEDGYTF
TRBV5-1	TRBJ2-1	17	CASTLGPGTSVTSQQFF
TRBV12-3/TRBV12-4	TRBJ1-1	12	CASSRTGSEAFF
TRBV14	TRBJ1-2	12	CASSQAQGGYTF
TRBV6-6	TRBJ1-5	14	CASSPLDSNQPQHF
TRBV7-2	TRBJ1-4	15	CASSPGQGRREKLFF
TRBV24-1	TRBJ2-5	19	CATSDLVVAGDKGQETQYF
TRBV10-3	TRBJ2-3	16	CAIRRGGRGGTDTQYF
TRBV11-2	TRBJ1-2	15	CASSLGPGMNYGYTF
TRBV2	TRBJ1-1	14	CATEEGQGATEAFF
TRBV7-2	TRBJ1-5	18	CASSLSPPTGYSNQPQHF
TRBV2	TRBJ1-6	14	CASSEATYNSPLHF
TRBV27	TRBJ2-1	14	CASRLHDYYNEQFF
TRBV27	TRBJ1-2	13	CATFGTGSRGYTF
TRBV5-8	TRBJ2-1	14	CASSLGQGLGEQFF
TRBV28	TRBJ1-2	14	CASSPRGGLMGYTF
TRBV6-5	TRBJ1-2	14	CASMSGGGLYGYTF
TRBV5-8	TRBJ2-1	17	CASSLGRAPGEYNEQFF
TRBV6-5	TRBJ1-2	15	CASSLIRTTLYGYTF
TRBV15	TRBJ2-5	15	CATSSVLRGQETQYF
TRBV10-3	TRBJ1-1	13	CAIRRGLGTEAFF
TRBV7-2	TRBJ1-3	13	CASSLSIGNTIYF
TRBV19	TRBJ1-5	17	CASSIWIGAYSNQPQHF
TRBV6-6	TRBJ1-4	12	CASSAIEEKLFF
TRBV6-5	TRBJ1-2	14	CASSYSISGDGYTF
TRBV6-1	TRBJ2-3	15	CASSDSGGPPDTQYF
TRBV25-1	TRBJ2-1	16	CASSESANGRGGEQFF
TRBV20-1	TRBJ1-6	15	CSASVLSSYNSPLHF
TRBV6-1	TRBJ2-4	18	CASSATGTGGSGGNIQYF
TRBV2	TRBJ1-1	13	CASSGQSKTEAFF
TRBV7-7	TRBJ2-1	15	CASSLYSGGYNEQFF
TRBV27	TRBJ1-2	15	CASSRFATGEGGYTF
TRBV4-1	TRBJ1-2	15	CASSLGATGSYGYTF
TRBV5-4	TRBJ2-7	14	CASSLESGSYEQYF
TRBV6-5	TRBJ1-1	13	CASRTLIRGQAFF
TRBV9	TRBJ1-6	17	CASSTLPGGHYNSPLHF
TRBV19	TRBJ2-7	17	CASSIDWGTSGSYEQYF
TRBV4-2	TRBJ2-2	15	CASSQDTGGTGELFF
TRBV14	TRBJ1-2	16	CASSQGATYYDYGYTF
TRBV7-2	TRBJ2-7	14	CASSLSSGSYEQYF
TRBV19	TRBJ2-1	15	CASEPGTGAYNEQFF
TRBV29-1	TRBJ2-3	14	CSYDRPPSTDTQYF
TRBV11-2	TRBJ2-1	13	CASRTSRYNEQFF
TRBV11-2	TRBJ1-2	13	CASRSGPNYGYTF
TRBV28	TRBJ2-1	12	CASSLGGYEQFF
TRBV3-1/TRBV3-2	TRBJ1-2	13	CASSQGDRWGYTF
TRBV7-8	TRBJ2-2	17	CASSLYGGGSDTGELFF
TRBV12-5	TRBJ2-2	12	CASGFVSGELFF
TRBV10-2	TRBJ1-5	14	CASSESTGNQPQHF
TRBV7-8	TRBJ2-3	15	CASIQGLAATDTQYF
TRBV5-1	TRBJ1-2	15	CASTLYRDLNYGYTF
TRBV27	TRBJ1-2	13	CASSLKGDYGYTF
TRBV28	TRBJ1-3	16	CASSLFTGGSGNTIYF
TRBV11-2	TRBJ2-1	13	CASSLVTYNEQFF
TRBV4-1	TRBJ2-1	16	CASSRGPGTSGNEQFF
TRBV6-5	TRBJ2-5	15	CASRGGQWYQETQYF